A single sample gave rise to the 30 T cell receptor beta chains below, sequenced in a study of blood T cell repertoires in COVID-19 (dated by TCRdb to the early 2020s). Library prep was done by the immunoSEQ multiplex PCR assay. The table comes from immuneACCESS by way of TCRdb, which keeps in-frame sequences with V and J called. Part of the clones is missing from these tables; in studies checked, under half for an unresolved V gene and the rest for unknown reasons. In this sample the table shows fewer than 150,000 clones, more than 70% of which occur a single time. Roughly 5% of the sample is taken by the ten largest. Sequenced input: peripheral blood. These TCRs come from a woman aged 55 to 70 with COVID-19, enrolled during active disease.

The chain carries TRBV12-3 or TRBV12-4 and TRBJ1-2; D gene unclear. V was trimmed by 6 bases and J by 2 bases, leaving 10 bases between them. CDR3 length equals 13 residues. The CDR3, as DNA: TGTGCCAGCAGCTCACAGAGCAACTATGGCTACACCTTC. Translating it yields CASSSQSNYGYTF.

The V gene is TRBV19, the J gene TRBJ2-2; D may be TRBD2 (7 bases). The ends were cut back, 0 bases at V and 2 bases at J, with 13 bases in the middle. CDR1 LNHDA and CDR2 SQIVND come from the germline V gene (reference sequence). The CDR3 extends over 17 amino acids. CDR3 sequence (DNA): TGTGCCAGTAGTATAGAAGGGGGGGCTTTAAACACCGGGGAGCTGTTTTTT. Encoded protein: CASSIEGGALNTGELFF.

The sample holds many counts of this clone. At the DNA level, this CDR3 is encoded by other sequences in the same sample as well. The J gene is TRBJ2-5, the V gene TRBV14, with D perhaps TRBD1 (6 bases). The V gene's germline CDR1 is SGHDN and CDR2 FVKESK. Trimming took off 5 bases at V and 2 bases at J, with 9 bases between the two ends. The CDR3 consists of 13 residues. The CDR3 nucleotides read TGTGCCAGCAGCTGGACAGCACAAGAGACCCAGTACTTC. Translated, it gives CASSWTAQETQYF.

The chain joins TRBV7-8 to TRBJ2-7, with D tentatively TRBD1 (5 bases). Trimming shortened V by 4 bases and J by 6 bases, and 16 bases separated the two germline ends. The length of the CDR3 is 14 residues. Germline-derived CDR1 and CDR2 are SGHVS and FQNEAQ. The CDR3 sequence: CASSSRAGWGEQYF. Written as DNA, the CDR3 is TGTGCCAGCAGCTCAAGGGCAGGGTGGGGCGAGCAGTACTTC.

DNA for the CDR3: TGTGCCAGCAGCGTAGTTAATAACTATGGCTACACCTTC. Protein: CASSVVNNYGYTF. This chain links TRBV9 with TRBJ1-2; D uncertain. Germline V gene sequence: CDR1 SGDLS, CDR2 YYNGEE. The V and J ends lost 0 bases and 1 base respectively, with 4 bases between them. The CDR3 spans 13 residues.

This chain uses TRBV19 with TRBJ1-1; D unclear. CDR3 length: 13 residues. Germline V gives CDR1 LNHDA, CDR2 SQIVND (reference sequence). Between the trimmed V and J ends, which lost 9 bases and 1 base, there was a span of 12 bases. The CDR3 DNA reads TGTGCCAGCCTTCACCCGGGGAACACTGAAGCTTTCTTT. Its translation: CASLHPGNTEAFF.

The chain carries TRBV7-8 and TRBJ1-5, with 8 bases matching TRBD1. Germline V CDR1 and CDR2: SGHVS, FQNEAQ. The CDR3 spans 18 residues. J was trimmed by 0 bases and V by 1 base; bases with no gene match: 8. CDR3 coding DNA: TGTGCCAGCAGCTTAGGTTGGGGACAGGAATATAGCAATCAGCCCCAGCATTTT. It yields the protein CASSLGWGQEYSNQPQHF.

The rearrangement uses TRBV14 and TRBJ2-7; TRBD2 aligns across 7 bases. The CDR3 covers 16 residues. Losses at the gene ends were 1 base for V and 6 bases for J; bases not matched to a gene: 12. Germline V CDR1 and CDR2: SGHDN, FVKESK. CDR3 in amino acids: CASSQVPSGAPSEQYF. CDR3 in DNA: TGTGCCAGCAGCCAAGTTCCTAGCGGTGCCCCTAGCGAGCAGTACTTC.

V is TRBV4-1 and J is TRBJ2-5; a possible D gene is TRBD2 (7 bases). CDR1 is MGHRA, CDR2 YSYEKL, per germline. The germline V and J ends were trimmed by 1 base and 1 base, with 22 bases remaining between them. This CDR3 is 19 amino acids long. CDR3 in amino acids: CASSQGKVTGGVSQETQYF. For the CDR3, the DNA is TGCGCCAGCAGCCAAGGAAAGGTAACGGGGGGCGTATCCCAAGAGACCCAGTACTTC.

The V and J genes are TRBV20-1 and TRBJ1-1, with TRBD1 matching over 7 bases. The CDR3 consists of 11 residues. The germline V gene encodes CDR1 DFQATT and CDR2 SNEGSKA (reference sequence). After removal of 5 bases from V and 10 bases from J, the junction contained 7 bases not matched to a gene. DNA of the CDR3: TGCAGTGCTCCCCGACAGGGCGCAGCTTTCTTT. It encodes CSAPRQGAAFF.

The rearrangement uses TRBV19 and TRBJ2-3; TRBD2 aligns across 10 bases. Germline lookup yields CDR1 LNHDA and CDR2 SQIVND (reference sequence). The ends lost 0 bases at V and 0 bases at J; junction bases unmatched: 12. The CDR3 is made up of 20 amino acids. The CDR3 spells CASSIDRHEASGGSTDTQYF. CDR3 DNA: TGTGCCAGTAGTATAGATCGGCATGAGGCTAGCGGGGGCAGCACAGATACGCAGTATTTT.

The chain's CDR3 is CASSPGQGSQPQHF. DNA for the CDR3: TGCGCCAGCAGCCCGGGACAGGGGAGTCAGCCCCAGCATTTT. This rearrangement joins TRBV5-1 to TRBJ1-5; 10 bases align to TRBD1. The CDR3 has 14 residues. The V gene's germline CDR1 is SGHRS and CDR2 YFSETQ. Germline trimming cut 4 bases from V and 6 bases from J; bases unmatched to any gene: 4. Using reference TRBV5-1 and TRBJ1-5 for the parts outside the CDR3, the full variable domain is KAGVTQTPRYLIKTRGQQVTLSCSPISGHRSVSWYQQTPGQGLQFLFEYFSETQRNKGNFPGRFSGRQFSNSRSEMNVSTLELGDSALYLCASSPGQGSQPQHFGDGTRLSIL.

The gene calls are TRBV7-3 and TRBJ2-7; possibly TRBD1 for D (8 bases). The germline CDR1 and CDR2 sequences are SGHTA and FQGTGA. Trimming removed 4 bases from V and 0 bases from J, with 13 bases in between. The CDR3 has 15 residues. The CDR3 nucleotides are TGTGCCAGCAGCTCACAGGGGGGGTACTCCTACGAGCAGTACTTC. This translates into CASSSQGGYSYEQYF.

The gene calls are TRBV2 and TRBJ2-1, with 10 bases matching TRBD2. The V gene's germline CDR1 is SNHLY and CDR2 FYNNEI. V was clipped by 6 bases and J by 9 bases; unmatched bases: 5. CDR3 length: 13 amino acids. The CDR3 DNA follows: TGTGCCAGCAGACGGGGGACTAGCGCTGAGCAGTTCTTC. Translating it yields CASRRGTSAEQFF. Supplemented by reference TRBV2 and TRBJ2-1, the full variable domain reads EPEVTQTPSHQVTQMGQEVILRCVPISNHLYFYWYRQILGQKVEFLVSFYNNEISEKSEIFDDQFSVERPDGSNFTLKIRSTKLEDSAMYFCASRRGTSAEQFFGPGTRLTVL.

The rearrangement uses TRBV18 and TRBJ2-2, with 8 bases aligning to TRBD1. This CDR3 is 17 amino acids long. Trimming removed 3 bases from V and 4 bases from J; junction bases left unmatched: 10. The germline gives CDR1 KGHSH, CDR2 LQKENI. For the CDR3, the DNA is TGTGCCAGCTCACCCCCGGGGACAGGTGTTTTCACCGGGGAGCTGTTTTTT. Its protein is CASSPPGTGVFTGELFF.

The chain uses TRBV5-1 and TRBJ1-1, with D unclear. The ends were cut back, 4 bases at V and 1 base at J, with 14 bases in the middle. Germline lookup yields CDR1 SGHRS and CDR2 YFSETQ. The length of the CDR3 is 15 residues. Here the CDR3 reads CASSRTEAKNTEAFF. CDR3 nucleotide sequence: TGCGCCAGCAGCCGCACTGAGGCAAAGAACACTGAAGCTTTCTTT.

CDR3 in DNA: TGCGCCAGCAGCTTGGATAGCGGACCCTACAATGAGCAGTTCTTC. It is translated as CASSLDSGPYNEQFF. V gene TRBV5-1 combines with J gene TRBJ2-1; tentative D call: TRBD2 (6 bases). V was shortened by 0 bases and J by 2 bases, with 9 bases between the two germline ends. Germline assignment: CDR1 SGHRS and CDR2 YFSETQ. The CDR3 has 15 amino acids.

The chain recombines TRBV3-1 (or the pseudogene TRBV3-2) with TRBJ1-3; no reliable D call. This CDR3 contains 16 residues. V was pared by 4 bases and J by 0 bases, with 13 bases between. Germline V CDR1 and CDR2: LGHDT, YNNKEL (reference sequence). The CDR3 spells CASSPIHPISGNTIYF. The CDR3 DNA reads as TGTGCCAGCAGCCCAATTCACCCTATCTCTGGAAACACCATATATTTT.

V usage is TRBV28 and J usage is TRBJ1-1; TRBD1 agrees at 8 bases. Per the germline V gene, CDR1 is MDHEN and CDR2 is SYDVKM. With V trimmed by 5 bases and J by 5 bases, 10 bases remained unmatched. The CDR3 totals 15 residues. CDR3: CASSPRTGKETEAFF. CDR3 bases: TGTGCCAGCAGTCCCAGGACAGGGAAAGAGACTGAAGCTTTCTTT.

This chain uses TRBV5-5 with TRBJ1-2; no reliable D call. The CDR3 covers 14 residues. Trimming removed 4 bases from V and 0 bases from J, with 10 bases in between. Germline V gene data show CDR1 as SGHKS and CDR2 as YYEKEE (reference sequence). This chain's CDR3 is CASSTTAANYGYTF. Written as DNA, the CDR3 is TGTGCCAGCAGCACAACAGCGGCTAACTATGGCTACACCTTC.

This chain joins TRBV4-3 and TRBJ2-3, with 8 bases identical to TRBD2. In germline, CDR1 is LGHNA, CDR2 YSLEER. J was trimmed by 1 base and V by 4 bases; bases with no gene match: 7. The CDR3 loop spans 16 amino acids. The CDR3 loop reads CASSREPLAGTDTQYF. CDR3 coding DNA: TGCGCCAGCAGCCGAGAGCCACTAGCGGGCACAGATACGCAGTATTTT.

The chain carries TRBV5-1 and TRBJ2-1, with 11 bases identical to TRBD2. CDR1 is SGHRS and CDR2 is YFSETQ in the germline V gene. The CDR3 spans 15 residues. The V and J ends lost 0 bases and 9 bases, in that order; junction bases with no gene match: 5. The CDR3 coding sequence is TGCGCCAGCAGCTTGGAGGCTAGCGGGGGGCTTGAGCAGTTCTTC. Amino acids: CASSLEASGGLEQFF. Full variable domain (rest looked up from reference TRBV5-1 and TRBJ2-1): KAGVTQTPRYLIKTRGQQVTLSCSPISGHRSVSWYQQTPGQGLQFLFEYFSETQRNKGNFPGRFSGRQFSNSRSEMNVSTLELGDSALYLCASSLEASGGLEQFFGPGTRLTVL.

The chain couples TRBV2 to TRBJ1-5, with D hard to call. This CDR3 spans 13 amino acids. The germline V and J ends were trimmed by 6 bases and 4 bases, with 10 bases remaining between them. From germline, CDR1 is SNHLY and CDR2 FYNNEI. The CDR3 reads CASSGSRNQPQHF. For the CDR3, the DNA is TGTGCCAGCAGCGGATCGAGGAATCAGCCCCAGCATTTT.

The chain combines TRBV6-2 or TRBV6-3 with TRBJ1-2; 8 nucleotides line up with TRBD1. The CDR3 consists of 15 residues. V lost 6 bases and J lost 4; bases outside the gene matches: 10. Germline lookup yields CDR1 MNHEY and CDR2 SVGEGT. CDR3 coding DNA: TGTGCCAGCAGCCCCCGAGCAGGGGGCATCTATGGCTACACCTTC. Amino acid sequence: CASSPRAGGIYGYTF.

The chain joins TRBV4-2 to TRBJ1-1; D is ambiguous. There are 14 residues in the CDR3. V was clipped by 7 bases and J by 3 bases, with 15 bases between them. Germline loops: CDR1 LGHNA, CDR2 YNFKEQ. The CDR3 reads CASTLMTADTEAFF. For the CDR3, the DNA is TGTGCCAGCACCCTCATGACCGCGGACACTGAAGCTTTCTTT.

V usage is TRBV11-2 and J usage is TRBJ1-1; D gene unclear. The CDR3 consists of 19 residues. CDR1 and CDR2 from the germline V gene are SGHAT and FQNNGV. V was shortened by 0 bases and J by 0 bases, with 20 bases between the two germline ends. The CDR3 coding sequence is TGTGCCAGCAGCTTAGATCACGGCAGACTAAAACACTTGAACACTGAAGCTTTCTTT. Its protein product is CASSLDHGRLKHLNTEAFF.

The chain couples TRBV7-9 to TRBJ1-3; 10 bases fit TRBD1. Germline V gives CDR1 SEHNR, CDR2 FQNEAQ (reference sequence). The junction had 2 bases not matched to a gene; V was cut back by 5 bases and J by 4 bases. The CDR3 spans 14 residues. The CDR3 loop reads CASSLGQGGNTIYF. CDR3 sequence (DNA): TGTGCCAGCAGCCTGGGACAGGGGGGAAACACCATATATTTT.

This chain connects TRBV2 to TRBJ1-1; D is undetermined. V was pared by 3 bases and J by 10 bases, with 15 bases between. The V gene's germline CDR1 is SNHLY and CDR2 FYNNEI. The CDR3 is 13 amino acids. CDR3 nucleotides: TGTGCCAGCAGTGAGGCCAATCGTCGCGGAGCTTTCTTT. Encoded protein: CASSEANRRGAFF.

The chain carries TRBV25-1 and TRBJ2-3, with D possibly matching TRBD1 (5 bases). Germline assignment: CDR1 MGHDK and CDR2 SYGVNS. V was shortened by 3 bases and J by 4 bases, with 14 bases between the two germline ends. The CDR3 runs to 15 residues. In nucleotides, the CDR3 is TGTGCCAGCAGTGACCGGGCAGGGCGATCAGATACGCAGTATTTT. It encodes CASSDRAGRSDTQYF.

The chain employs TRBV19 and TRBJ1-1; 11 nucleotides align to TRBD1. The germline gives CDR1 LNHDA, CDR2 SQIVND (reference sequence). Losses at the gene ends were 4 bases for V and 3 bases for J; bases not matched to a gene: 4. There are 15 residues in the CDR3. The CDR3 spells CASSTGQGVYTEAFF. For the CDR3, the DNA is TGTGCCAGTAGTACGGGACAGGGGGTGTACACTGAAGCTTTCTTT.